Each of the 27 T cell receptor beta chains below was sequenced from the same sample in a study of cytomegalovirus exposure and HLA in healthy donors. The PCR used 60 Vbeta and 13 Jbeta primers. TCRdb's table, derived via immunoSEQ multiplex PCR, lists solely in-frame clones and lacks some. Of under 200,000 clones listed, roughly four fifths are singletons. The sequencing sample was made of PBMCs. These receptor sequences come from a young woman in good health and CMV-seropositive.

The V and J genes are TRBV2 and TRBJ2-5; perhaps TRBD2 as D (5 bases). The DNA end is a closer match to TRBJ2-7, so the J assignment may be wrong. This CDR3 comprises 13 residues. The germline V gene encodes CDR1 SNHLY and CDR2 FYNNEI. The CDR3 DNA sequence: TGTGCCAGCAGTAGAGCGATGCGGGACGAGCAGTACTTC. As protein: CASSRAMRDEQYF.

This clone showed up just a few times. The gene calls are TRBV27 and TRBJ2-5; 10 bases agree with TRBD2. The junction had 12 bases not matched to a gene; V was cut back by 5 bases and J by 0 bases. Looked up from germline, CDR1 is MNHEY and CDR2 is SMNVEV (reference sequence). The CDR3 spans 18 residues. The CDR3 sequence: CASSPKGLAYLNQETQYF. Written as DNA, the CDR3 is TGTGCCAGCAGTCCCAAGGGACTAGCGTATCTCAACCAAGAGACCCAGTACTTC.

J is TRBJ1-5 and V is TRBV19; a possible D gene is TRBD1 (5 bases). Germline V lookup: CDR1 LNHDA, CDR2 SQIVND (reference sequence). The CDR3 is made up of 14 amino acids. The V end lost 4 bases, the J end lost 3 bases, and 10 bases lay between the germline ends. The CDR3 here is CASSTTVLNQPQHF. The CDR3 nucleotides are TGTGCCAGTAGTACGACAGTTCTCAATCAGCCCCAGCATTTT.

This rearrangement joins TRBV15 to TRBJ1-4; 8 nucleotides line up with TRBD1. This CDR3 has 14 amino acids. Germline-derived CDR1 and CDR2 are LNHNV and YYDKDF (reference sequence). V trimming: 6 bases; J trimming: 8 bases; junction bases outside the gene matches: 8. The CDR3 DNA follows: TGTGCCACCAGACCCGACAGGGGAAGGGAAAAACTGTTTTTT. Its protein is CATRPDRGREKLFF. Together with reference TRBV15 and TRBJ1-4, the CDR3 gives the full variable domain: DAMVIQNPRYQVTQFGKPVTLSCSQTLNHNVMYWYQQKSSQAPKLLFHYYDKDFNNEADTPDNFQSRRPNTSFCFLDIRSPGLGDTAMYLCATRPDRGREKLFFGSGTQLSVL.

The chain has TRBV27 and TRBJ2-5; D perhaps matches TRBD1 (5 bases). The CDR3 covers 15 residues. The V end lost 4 bases, the J end lost 6 bases, and 18 bases lay between the germline ends. CDR1 is MNHEY and CDR2 is SMNVEV in the germline V gene (reference sequence). The CDR3 loop reads CASSSRTPSGKTQYF. DNA of the CDR3: TGTGCCAGCAGTTCAAGGACACCCTCAGGGAAGACCCAGTACTTC.

The chain has TRBV2 and TRBJ2-7, with 8 bases fitting TRBD1. Germline V gene sequence: CDR1 SNHLY, CDR2 FYNNEI. The V segment lost 10 bases and the J segment 0 bases; nucleotides outside the gene matches: 5. This CDR3 is built from 13 residues. Written as DNA, the CDR3 is TGTGCCACCGGACAGGGAAGCTCCTACGAGCAGTACTTC. Its protein is CATGQGSSYEQYF.

The rearrangement links TRBV7-9 to TRBJ1-5; D is unclear. Trimming removed 5 bases from V and 0 bases from J, with 11 bases in between. The CDR3 is 15 amino acids. Germline V gene sequence: CDR1 SEHNR, CDR2 FQNEAQ (reference sequence). The CDR3, as DNA: TGTGCCAGCAGCAGTACAGATTTTAGCAATCAGCCCCAGCATTTT. Translated: CASSSTDFSNQPQHF. The full variable domain, its missing parts supplied by reference TRBV7-9 and TRBJ1-5, is DTGVSQNPRHKITKRGQNVTFRCDPISEHNRLYWYRQTLGQGPEFLTYFQNEAQLEKSRLLSDRFSAERPKGSFSTLEIQRTEQGDSAMYLCASSSTDFSNQPQHFGDGTRLSIL.

The chain combines TRBV6-5 with TRBJ2-1; D uncertain. V was trimmed by 4 bases and J by 0 bases, leaving 4 bases between them. This CDR3 comprises 13 residues. Per the germline V gene, CDR1 is MNHEY and CDR2 is SVGAGI. CDR3 sequence: CASSSLSYNEQFF. DNA for the CDR3: TGTGCCAGCAGTTCCCTCTCCTACAATGAGCAGTTCTTC.

The rearrangement joins TRBV19 to TRBJ2-1; 10 bases match TRBD1. The germline CDR1 and CDR2 sequences are LNHDA and SQIVND (reference sequence). With 7 bases clipped from V and 9 bases from J, the junction kept 9 bases outside the gene matches. The CDR3 totals 14 residues. The CDR3 region is CASTRQGAGGEQFF. The DNA for the CDR3 is TGTGCCAGTACCCGACAGGGGGCTGGGGGTGAGCAGTTCTTC.

As to this clone: At one boundary the junction diverges from the germline segment, which might be a read error. The rearrangement uses TRBV7-9 and TRBJ2-7; possible D gene TRBD2, 6 bases. From germline, CDR1 is SEHNR and CDR2 FQNEAQ (reference sequence). This CDR3 comprises 16 residues. CDR3: CSSSSRAGRSPYEQYF. CDR3 coding DNA: TGTTCCAGCAGCTCTAGGGCGGGGCGTTCCCCCTACGAGCAGTACTTC.

Note on this clone: One end of the junction fails to match germline, which may point to a read error. This sequence joins TRBV7-2 and TRBJ2-2; a possible D gene is TRBD2 (6 bases). CDR3 length: 15 amino acids. Germline values: CDR1 SGHTA, CDR2 FQGNSA. The CDR3 coding sequence is TGTGCCAGCAGCTTAGCAGGGTTCGGCACCGGGGGGCTGTTTTTT. It translates to CASSLAGFGTGGLFF.

V gene TRBV2 combines with J gene TRBJ1-1, with a weak D call TRBD1 (6 bases). Between the trimmed V and J ends, which lost 6 bases and 1 base, there was a span of 9 bases. CDR1 is SNHLY, CDR2 FYNNEI, per germline. The CDR3 runs to 13 residues. The CDR3 is CASRSTGNTEAFF. The CDR3 DNA reads TGTGCCAGCAGGTCGACAGGGAACACTGAAGCTTTCTTT. Full variable domain (missing parts from reference TRBV2 and TRBJ1-1): EPEVTQTPSHQVTQMGQEVILRCVPISNHLYFYWYRQILGQKVEFLVSFYNNEISEKSEIFDDQFSVERPDGSNFTLKIRSTKLEDSAMYFCASRSTGNTEAFFGQGTRLTVV.

The chain couples TRBV2 to TRBJ2-7; 14 positions agree with TRBD2. From germline, CDR1 is SNHLY and CDR2 FYNNEI. J was trimmed by 1 base and V by 6 bases; bases with no gene match: 11. The CDR3 has 18 amino acids. CDR3: CASSRLAGGILGSYEQYF. As DNA, the CDR3 is TGTGCCAGCAGCCGACTAGCGGGGGGGATTTTGGGGTCCTACGAGCAGTACTTC.

The chain has TRBV28 and TRBJ2-4; D might be TRBD1 (6 bases). V lost 4 bases and J 1 base, leaving 11 bases between the germline ends. Per the germline V gene, CDR1 is MDHEN and CDR2 is SYDVKM. The CDR3 has 15 residues. The CDR3 DNA reads as TGTGCCAGCAGTTCCCAGCAGGGGGCCAAAAACATTCAGTACTTC. Its translation: CASSSQQGAKNIQYF. The variable domain in full, with the rest retrieved from reference TRBV28 and TRBJ2-4, is DVKVTQSSRYLVKRTGEKVFLECVQDMDHENMFWYRQDPGLGLRLIYFSYDVKMKEKGDIPEGYSVSREKKERFSLILESASTNQTSMYLCASSSQQGAKNIQYFGAGTRLSVL.

This chain joins TRBV6-1 and TRBJ1-2, with a tentative D call TRBD1 (6 bases). The CDR3 runs 13 residues. Germline assignment: CDR1 MNHNS and CDR2 SASEGT. V lost 6 bases, J lost 4 bases, and 12 bases lay in between. CDR3 in amino acids: CASSQGGAYGYTF. The CDR3 nucleotides read TGTGCCAGCAGCCAAGGGGGGGCCTATGGCTACACCTTC.

The chain has TRBV5-4 and TRBJ1-2; 8 nucleotides agree with TRBD1. The length of the CDR3 is 16 residues. The V segment lost 3 bases and the J segment 4 bases; nucleotides outside the gene matches: 11. Germline V CDR1 and CDR2: SGHNT, YYREEE (reference sequence). The CDR3 DNA reads as TGTGCCAGCAGCTCAAAGAACCAGGGGGCAAGCTATGGCTACACCTTC. It is translated as CASSSKNQGASYGYTF.

The count of this clone is one. This chain joins TRBV18 and TRBJ1-1; D gene uncertain. Germline lookup yields CDR1 KGHSH and CDR2 LQKENI. Deletions cut 2 bases from V and 1 base from J, with 5 bases between. This CDR3 has 13 amino acids. The CDR3 here is CASSPIGNTEAFF. CDR3 bases: TGTGCCAGCTCACCAATCGGGAACACTGAAGCTTTCTTT.

CDR3 DNA: TGTGCCAGCAGCTTGGTGAAAGCAGGGGTAAGGGCAGATACGCAGTATTTT. Translating it yields CASSLVKAGVRADTQYF. The rearrangement links TRBV5-6 to TRBJ2-3; tentatively, D is TRBD1 (6 bases). The CDR3 runs 17 residues. V was shortened by 0 bases and J by 4 bases, with 18 bases between the two germline ends. Germline-derived CDR1 and CDR2 are SGHDT and YYEEEE.

The CDR3 sequence: CASKKTGLMNTEAFF. The CDR3 nucleotides read TGTGCCAGCAAAAAGACAGGGCTAATGAACACTGAAGCTTTCTTT. This chain joins TRBV14 and TRBJ1-1, with TRBD1 matching 7 bases. V shed 7 bases, J shed 0 bases, and the junction held 8 bases outside the gene matches. The CDR3 runs 15 residues. Germline V gives CDR1 SGHDN, CDR2 FVKESK.

The chain joins TRBV2 to TRBJ2-5; tentatively, D is TRBD2 (5 bases). The V and J ends lost 9 bases and 5 bases respectively, with 13 bases between them. Germline lookup yields CDR1 SNHLY and CDR2 FYNNEI. The CDR3 contains 12 residues. Written as DNA, the CDR3 is TGTGCCAGTTCTCCAGTAGCGGAGACCCAGTACTTC. This translates into CASSPVAETQYF.

This clone has a handful of counts. The chain combines TRBV19 with TRBJ1-5; 9 nucleotides align to TRBD1. CDR3 length equals 13 residues. In germline, CDR1 is LNHDA, CDR2 SQIVND (reference sequence). The ends lost 8 bases at V and 7 bases at J; junction bases unmatched: 6. The CDR3 DNA reads TGTGCCAGTCGGACAGGGGTGGAACAGCCCCAGCATTTT. Its translation is CASRTGVEQPQHF.

This chain uses TRBV19 with TRBJ1-4, with 9 bases matching TRBD1. The CDR3 sequence is 14 residues long. The J segment lost 8 bases and the V segment lost 6 bases, leaving 7 bases of the junction unmatched. CDR1 is LNHDA and CDR2 is SQIVND in the germline V gene (reference sequence). Here the CDR3 reads CASSRDRDEEKLFF. CDR3 nucleotides: TGTGCCAGTAGCCGGGACAGGGATGAGGAAAAACTGTTTTTT.

The chain carries TRBV6-6 and TRBJ2-2, with 9 positions matching TRBD1. The CDR3 loop spans 16 amino acids. V trimming: 4 bases; J trimming: 3 bases; junction bases outside the gene matches: 6. Germline CDR1 is MNHNY and CDR2 is SVGAGI (reference sequence). CDR3 nucleotides: TGTGCCAGCAGTTCACAGGGACAGGGATACACCGGGGAGCTGTTTTTT. Protein: CASSSQGQGYTGELFF.

The CDR3 region is CASGHHLWLVTDTQYF. The CDR3 DNA reads as TGTGCTAGTGGTCACCACCTTTGGCTAGTGACAGATACGCAGTATTTT. The chain is built from TRBV12-5 and TRBJ2-3; D is ambiguous. The CDR3 spans 16 residues. Germline V CDR1 and CDR2: LGHNT, FRNRAP. The V end was cut by 5 bases, the J end by 3 bases, with 18 bases between.

The genes are TRBV7-9 and TRBJ2-7; D is unresolved. The V gene lost 5 bases and the J gene lost 3 bases, with 17 bases spanning the gap. CDR3 length: 15 amino acids. The germline V gene encodes CDR1 SEHNR and CDR2 FQNEAQ (reference sequence). As DNA, the CDR3 is TGTGCCAGCAGCCCCGCAGTGGGCATCCTCTACGAGCAGTACTTC. It encodes CASSPAVGILYEQYF.

The V and J genes are TRBV4-3 and TRBJ2-1, with 9 bases lining up with TRBD2. Trimming removed 3 bases from V and 0 bases from J; junction bases left unmatched: 9. The germline CDR1 and CDR2 sequences are LGHNA and YSLEER. The CDR3 is 18 residues long. CDR3 sequence (DNA): TGCGCCAGCAGCCATACCGGGACTAGCAAAAGCTCCTACAATGAGCAGTTCTTC. Protein product: CASSHTGTSKSSYNEQFF.

The genes are TRBV4-3 and TRBJ1-2; the match to TRBD1 covers 9 bases. The germline gives CDR1 LGHNA, CDR2 YSLEER. The junction had 7 bases not matched to a gene; V was cut back by 4 bases and J by 7 bases. This CDR3 has 14 residues. CDR3 loop: CASSPDRGFSGYTF. The CDR3 DNA is TGCGCCAGCAGCCCTGACAGGGGGTTTTCTGGCTACACCTTC.